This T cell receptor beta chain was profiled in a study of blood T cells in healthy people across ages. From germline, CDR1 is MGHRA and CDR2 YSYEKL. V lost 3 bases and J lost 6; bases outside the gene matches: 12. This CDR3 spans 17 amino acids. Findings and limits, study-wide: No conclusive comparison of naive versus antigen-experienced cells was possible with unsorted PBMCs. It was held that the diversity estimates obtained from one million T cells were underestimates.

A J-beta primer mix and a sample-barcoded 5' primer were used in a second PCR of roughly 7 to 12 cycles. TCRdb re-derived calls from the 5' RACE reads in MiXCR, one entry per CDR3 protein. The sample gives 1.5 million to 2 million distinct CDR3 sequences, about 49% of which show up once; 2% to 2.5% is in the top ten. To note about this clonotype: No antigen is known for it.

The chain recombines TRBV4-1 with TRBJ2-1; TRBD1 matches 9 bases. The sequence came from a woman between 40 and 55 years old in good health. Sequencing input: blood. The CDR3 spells CASSHPATGGMGNEQFF. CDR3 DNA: TGCGCCAGCAGCCACCCGGCGACAGGGGGTATGGGCAATGAGCAGTTCTTC.